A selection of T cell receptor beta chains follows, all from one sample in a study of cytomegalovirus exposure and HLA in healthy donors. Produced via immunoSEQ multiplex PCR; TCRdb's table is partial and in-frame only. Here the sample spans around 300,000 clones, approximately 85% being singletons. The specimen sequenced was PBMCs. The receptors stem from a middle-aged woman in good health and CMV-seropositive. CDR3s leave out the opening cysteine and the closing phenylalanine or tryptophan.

CDR3: ASSVAGRMNTEAF
J: TRBJ1-1
V: TRBV9

CDR3: ASSPAGTGSRGVLETQY
J: TRBJ2-5
V: TRBV19

CDR3: ASSYQDTYEQY
J: .
V: TRBV27

CDR3: ASTTSPISYEQY
J: TRBJ2-7
V: TRBV2

CDR3: ASSMDWGLAGALQGELF
J: TRBJ2-2
V: TRBV19

CDR3: ASSSVYEQY
J: TRBJ2-7
V: TRBV28

CDR3: ASSSLADQPQH
J: TRBJ1-5
V: TRBV18

CDR3: ASSLALRFNTEAF
J: TRBJ1-1
V: TRBV27

CDR3: ASQGLAGSQETQY
J: TRBJ2-5
V: TRBV10-2

CDR3: ASSARTGGETQY
J: TRBJ2-5
V: TRBV25-1

CDR3: ASSQVAGVSGELF
J: TRBJ2-2
V: TRBV2

CDR3: ASSFMSGNSGANGLT
J: TRBJ2-6
V: TRBV5-1

CDR3: ASSEDRGPTYEQY
J: TRBJ2-7
V: TRBV2

CDR3: ASSSAGTSGNLGAYEQY
J: TRBJ2-7
V: TRBV5-5

CDR3: ASSLGGTGELF
J: TRBJ2-2
V: TRBV5-6

CDR3: ASSEDRLTRNTIY
J: TRBJ1-3
V: TRBV10-1

CDR3: ASKAGANYGYT
J: TRBJ1-2
V: TRBV19

CDR3: ASSYSGGSTDTQY
J: TRBJ2-3
V: TRBV6-5

CDR3: ASIRDRGEKLF
J: TRBJ1-4
V: TRBV28

CDR3: ASSLPPGTEAF
J: TRBJ1-1
V: TRBV7-9

CDR3: ASRTGGNTEAF
J: TRBJ1-1
V: TRBV25-1

CDR3: ASSPGWGGLETQY
J: TRBJ2-5
V: TRBV27

CDR3: ASSLGLAGVSYNEQF
J: TRBJ2-1
V: TRBV7-9

CDR3: ASSQDTSWRQNNYNEQF
J: TRBJ2-1
V: TRBV4-3

CDR3: ASSVPPFTGLAGGNQETQY
J: TRBJ2-5
V: TRBV9

CDR3: AWSYSNYGYT
J: TRBJ1-2
V: TRBV30

CDR3: ASSERQGGSYNEQF
J: TRBJ2-1
V: TRBV5-1

CDR3: AWRGQGSRVNTEAF
J: TRBJ1-1
V: TRBV30

CDR3: ASSQGLGQTDTQY
J: TRBJ2-3
V: TRBV4-2

CDR3: ASSIDGGGSNQPQH
J: TRBJ1-5
V: TRBV19

CDR3: ASTQTITGDNEQF
J: TRBJ2-1
V: TRBV7-9

CDR3: ASSPSMTGWETQY
J: TRBJ2-5
V: TRBV18

CDR3: SVESQGLGGYT
J: TRBJ1-2
V: TRBV29-1

CDR3: ASRSAGNGNTIY
J: TRBJ1-3
V: TRBV28

CDR3: SSREAWDTEAF
J: TRBJ1-1
V: TRBV29-1

CDR3: AWSDRSEQY
J: TRBJ2-7
V: TRBV30

CDR3: ASSSAGQGIGEQY
J: TRBJ2-7
V: TRBV7-9

CDR3: ASSPPRQGNEKLF
J: TRBJ1-4
V: TRBV7-9

CDR3: ASSSGTGDYGYT
J: TRBJ1-2
V: TRBV6-5

CDR3: ASSYYHSDGYT
J: TRBJ1-2
V: TRBV6-5

CDR3: ASTYQGMGSYEQY
J: TRBJ2-7
V: TRBV6-5

CDR3: ASSLERQGSEQF
J: TRBJ2-1
V: TRBV18

CDR3: ASSPQGGLENGYT
J: TRBJ1-2
V: TRBV27

CDR3: ASSLNALAGGGTGELF
J: TRBJ2-2
V: TRBV7-6

CDR3: ASSFRLAGRETQY
J: TRBJ2-5
V: TRBV11-2

CDR3: ASSQDGDRGRVSSYEQY
J: TRBJ2-7
V: TRBV4-2